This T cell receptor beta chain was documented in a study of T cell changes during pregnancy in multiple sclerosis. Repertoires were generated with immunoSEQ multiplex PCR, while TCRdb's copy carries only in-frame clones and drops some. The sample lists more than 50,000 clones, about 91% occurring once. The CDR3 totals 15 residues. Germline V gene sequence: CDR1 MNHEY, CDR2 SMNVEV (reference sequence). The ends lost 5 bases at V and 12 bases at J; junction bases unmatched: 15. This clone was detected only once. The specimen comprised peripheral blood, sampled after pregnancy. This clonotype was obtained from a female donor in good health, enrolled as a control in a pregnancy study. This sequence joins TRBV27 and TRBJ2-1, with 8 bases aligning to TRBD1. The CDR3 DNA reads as TGTGCCAGCAGTCGCGGACAGGGAGCGGGTGGTGGGCAGTTCTTC. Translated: CASSRGQGAGGGQFF.